This paragraph covers one T cell receptor beta chain sequence. The data originate from a study of blood T cell repertoires in COVID-19. Trimming at V came to 4 bases and at J to 4 bases, leaving 13 bases not matched to a gene. This CDR3 is built from 17 residues. In germline, CDR1 is SGHTA, CDR2 FQGNSA. Authors' data handling: Amplifying reference gene primers gave estimates of nucleated cell counts. TCRdb keeps only in-frame clones here, not all; method: immunoSEQ multiplex PCR. The DNA was the basis for D and trimming; V, J and clone size are from that table. The data contain 110,000 or so clones, roughly 80% of them singletons.

The J gene is TRBJ1-2, the V gene TRBV7-2, with 9 bases aligning to TRBD1. The source is a man in his fifties with acute or convalescent COVID-19. The sequenced sample was peripheral blood. The CDR3 spells CASSSEGSGTGLYGYTF. The CDR3 nucleotides are TGTGCCAGCAGCTCAGAGGGATCCGGGACAGGGCTCTATGGCTACACCTTC. Supplemented by reference TRBV7-2 and TRBJ1-2, the full variable domain reads GAGVSQSPSNKVTEKGKDVELRCDPISGHTALYWYRQSLGQGLEFLIYFQGNSAPDKSGLPSDRFSAERTGGSVSTLTIQRTQQEDSAVYLCASSSEGSGTGLYGYTFGSGTRLTVV.